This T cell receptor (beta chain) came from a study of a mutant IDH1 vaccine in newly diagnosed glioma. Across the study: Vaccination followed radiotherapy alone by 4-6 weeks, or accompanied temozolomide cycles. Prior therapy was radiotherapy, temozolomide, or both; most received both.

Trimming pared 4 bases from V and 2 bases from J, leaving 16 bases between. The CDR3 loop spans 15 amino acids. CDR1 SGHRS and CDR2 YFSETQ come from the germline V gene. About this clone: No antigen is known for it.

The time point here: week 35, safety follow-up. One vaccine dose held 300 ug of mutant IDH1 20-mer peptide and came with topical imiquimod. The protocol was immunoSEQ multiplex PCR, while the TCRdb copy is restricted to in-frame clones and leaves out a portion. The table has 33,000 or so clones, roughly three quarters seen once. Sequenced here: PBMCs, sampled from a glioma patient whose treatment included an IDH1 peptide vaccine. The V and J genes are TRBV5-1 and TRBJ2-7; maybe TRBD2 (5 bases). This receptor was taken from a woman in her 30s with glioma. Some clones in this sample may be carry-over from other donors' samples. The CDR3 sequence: CASSLTSAGAYEQYF. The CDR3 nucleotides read TGCGCCAGCAGCCTAACTTCTGCCGGGGCCTACGAGCAGTACTTC. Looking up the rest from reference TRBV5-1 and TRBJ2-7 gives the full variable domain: KAGVTQTPRYLIKTRGQQVTLSCSPISGHRSVSWYQQTPGQGLQFLFEYFSETQRNKGNFPGRFSGRQFSNSRSEMNVSTLELGDSALYLCASSLTSAGAYEQYFGPGTRLTVT.